This T cell receptor (beta chain) was sequenced for a study of Graves' ophthalmopathy and Graves' hyperthyroidism. In germline, CDR1 is SEHNR, CDR2 FQNEAQ (reference sequence). There are 13 residues in the CDR3. Trimming removed 2 bases from V and 9 bases from J, with 14 bases in between. The TCR beta CDR3 regions underwent amplification from RNA transcripts. First-round RT-PCR employed HTBI primers, with a second-round multiplex PCR after it. From the multiplex PCR reads, TCRdb called clonotypes with MiXCR, one entry per CDR3 protein. The sample holds about 500,000 distinct CDR3 sequences, roughly 40% seen once.

The sequenced sample consisted of peripheral blood or thyroid tissue (not recorded which). V usage is TRBV7-9 and J usage is TRBJ2-7; D possibly corresponds to TRBD2 (6 bases). This TCR was sampled from an adult man with Graves' hyperthyroidism. The chain's CDR3 is CASSLPGADTQYF. Here the CDR3 DNA reads TGTGCCAGCAGCTTACCGGGAGCGGATACGCAGTACTTC.